The clone carrying this TCR beta chain was counted between two and nine times. Antigen unknown. These data are taken from a study of CD4 T cells in relation to SARS-CoV-2 and coronaviruses. Overall study: PBMCs were cultured with antigen for roughly 10 days before TCR beta sequencing.

CEF-cultured naive and memory CD4+ T cell DNA got survey-level sequencing. Only in-frame clones appear in the TCRdb table, and some are missing; sequencing was by immunoSEQ multiplex PCR. This table holds about 38,000 clones, around four fifths found once. CDR1 is MNHEY and CDR2 is SMNVEV in the germline V gene (reference sequence). The CDR3 length is 14 residues. Trimming took 3 bases from V and 6 from J, leaving 12 bases between them. The rearrangement uses TRBV27 and TRBJ1-5; no definite D call. The origin of this receptor is an adult with COVID-19. Sequenced sample: memory CD4+ T cells from PBMCs, cultured in vitro. The CDR3, as DNA: TGTGCCAGCAGTTTTTCTAGCTCGGGTCAGCCCCAGCATTTT. This gives the protein CASSFSSSGQPQHF.